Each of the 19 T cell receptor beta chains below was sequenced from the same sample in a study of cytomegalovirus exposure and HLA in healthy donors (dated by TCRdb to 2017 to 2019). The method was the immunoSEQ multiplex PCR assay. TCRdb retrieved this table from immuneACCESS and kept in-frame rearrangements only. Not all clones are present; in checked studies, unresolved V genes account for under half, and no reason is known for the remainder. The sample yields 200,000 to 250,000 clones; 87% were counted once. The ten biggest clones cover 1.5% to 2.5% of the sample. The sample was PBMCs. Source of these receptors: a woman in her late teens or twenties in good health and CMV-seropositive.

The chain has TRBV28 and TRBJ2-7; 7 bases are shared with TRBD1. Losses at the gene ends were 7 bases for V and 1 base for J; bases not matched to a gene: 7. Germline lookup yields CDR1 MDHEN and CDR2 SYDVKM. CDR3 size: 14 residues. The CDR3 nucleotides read TGTGCCAGCACTAACTCGGGACAGTCCTACGAGCAGTACTTC. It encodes CASTNSGQSYEQYF.

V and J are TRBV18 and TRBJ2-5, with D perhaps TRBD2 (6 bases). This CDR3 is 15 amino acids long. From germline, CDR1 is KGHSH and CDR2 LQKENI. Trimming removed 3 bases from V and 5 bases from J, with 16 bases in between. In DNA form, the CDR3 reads TGTGCCAGCTCACCGTTGGAGGGCCTGGAGGAGACCCAGTACTTC. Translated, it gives CASSPLEGLEETQYF. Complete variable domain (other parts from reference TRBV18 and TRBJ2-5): NAGVMQNPRHLVRRRGQEARLRCSPMKGHSHVYWYRQLPEEGLKFMVYLQKENIIDESGMPKERFSAEFPKEGPSILRIQQVVRGDSAAYFCASSPLEGLEETQYFGPGTRLLVL.

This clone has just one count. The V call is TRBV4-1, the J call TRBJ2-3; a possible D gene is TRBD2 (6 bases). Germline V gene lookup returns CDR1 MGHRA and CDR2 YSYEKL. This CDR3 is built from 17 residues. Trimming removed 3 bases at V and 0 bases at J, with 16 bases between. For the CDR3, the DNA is TGCGCCAGCAGCCAGGGGGGTGTGGCCCCTAGCACAGATACGCAGTATTTT. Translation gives CASSQGGVAPSTDTQYF.

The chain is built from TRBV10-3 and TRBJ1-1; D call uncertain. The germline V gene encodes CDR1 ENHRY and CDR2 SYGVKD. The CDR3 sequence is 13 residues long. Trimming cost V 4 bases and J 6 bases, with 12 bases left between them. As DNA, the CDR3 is TGTGCCATCAGTGTTAAGGAGAGCGCTGAAGCTTTCTTT. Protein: CAISVKESAEAFF.

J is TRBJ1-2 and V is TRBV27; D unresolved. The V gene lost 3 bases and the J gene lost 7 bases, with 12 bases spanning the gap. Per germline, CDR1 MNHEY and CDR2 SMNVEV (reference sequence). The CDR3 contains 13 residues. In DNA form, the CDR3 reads TGTGCCAGCAGTTTGTTCCCTCCTCGTGGCTACACCTTC. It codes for CASSLFPPRGYTF.

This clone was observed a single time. This chain's CDR3 is CASSFGVTYEQYF. CDR3 coding DNA: TGTGCCAGCAGTTTCGGTGTCACCTACGAGCAGTACTTC. This chain uses TRBV27 with TRBJ2-7, with D unresolved. CDR1 and CDR2 (germline): MNHEY, SMNVEV (reference sequence). The CDR3 totals 13 residues. Trimming removed 3 bases from V and 2 bases from J, with 8 bases in between.

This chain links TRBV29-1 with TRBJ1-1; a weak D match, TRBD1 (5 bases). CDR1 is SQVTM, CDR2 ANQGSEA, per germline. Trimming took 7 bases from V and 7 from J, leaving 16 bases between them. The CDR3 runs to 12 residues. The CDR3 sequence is CSANGGGNEAFF. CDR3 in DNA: TGCAGCGCCAACGGGGGAGGGAATGAAGCTTTCTTT.

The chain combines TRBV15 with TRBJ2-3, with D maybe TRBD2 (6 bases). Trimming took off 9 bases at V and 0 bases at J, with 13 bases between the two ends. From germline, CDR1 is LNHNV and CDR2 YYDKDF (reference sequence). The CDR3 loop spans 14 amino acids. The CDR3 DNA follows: TGTGCCACTTGGAAGGCGGGAAGCACAGATACGCAGTATTTT. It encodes CATWKAGSTDTQYF.

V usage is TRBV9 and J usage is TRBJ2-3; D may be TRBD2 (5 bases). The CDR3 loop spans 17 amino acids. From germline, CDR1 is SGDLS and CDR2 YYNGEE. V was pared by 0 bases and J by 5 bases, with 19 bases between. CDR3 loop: CASSVARRGRGEDTQYF. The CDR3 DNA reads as TGTGCCAGCAGCGTAGCTCGCCGCGGGCGAGGAGAAGATACGCAGTATTTT.

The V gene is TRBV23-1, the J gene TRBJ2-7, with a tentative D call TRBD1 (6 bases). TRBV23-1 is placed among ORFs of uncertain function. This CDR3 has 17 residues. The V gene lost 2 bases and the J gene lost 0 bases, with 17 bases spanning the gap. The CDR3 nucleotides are TGCGCCAGCAGTCAACCCCCTTACGGGACATCCTCCTACGAGCAGTACTTC. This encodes CASSQPPYGTSSYEQYF.

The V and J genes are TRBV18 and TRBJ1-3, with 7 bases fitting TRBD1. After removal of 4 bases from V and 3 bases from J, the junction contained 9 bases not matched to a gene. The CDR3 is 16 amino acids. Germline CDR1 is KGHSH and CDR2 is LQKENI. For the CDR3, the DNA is TGTGCCAGCTCACGACCCGGGACAGCAGATGGAAACACCATATATTTT. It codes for CASSRPGTADGNTIYF. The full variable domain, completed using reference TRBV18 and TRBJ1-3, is NAGVMQNPRHLVRRRGQEARLRCSPMKGHSHVYWYRQLPEEGLKFMVYLQKENIIDESGMPKERFSAEFPKEGPSILRIQQVVRGDSAAYFCASSRPGTADGNTIYFGEGSWLTVV.

The CDR3 sequence is CASSFSSLGDEQYF. DNA of the CDR3: TGTGCCAGCAGTTTCTCATCGCTCGGGGACGAGCAGTACTTC. The genes are TRBV28 and TRBJ2-7, with D tentatively TRBD2 (5 bases). The V and J ends lost 3 bases and 5 bases respectively, with 14 bases between them. Germline CDR1 MDHEN, CDR2 SYDVKM. The CDR3 length is 14 residues.

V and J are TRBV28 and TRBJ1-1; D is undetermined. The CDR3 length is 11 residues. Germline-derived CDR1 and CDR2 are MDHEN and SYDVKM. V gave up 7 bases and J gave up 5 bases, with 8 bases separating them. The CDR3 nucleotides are TGTGCCAGCAAATCCAGAACTGAAGCTTTCTTT. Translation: CASKSRTEAFF.

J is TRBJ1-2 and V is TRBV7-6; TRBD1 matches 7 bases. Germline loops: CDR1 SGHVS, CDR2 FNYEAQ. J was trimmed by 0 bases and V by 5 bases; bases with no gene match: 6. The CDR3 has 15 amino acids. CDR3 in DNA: TGTGCCAGCAGCCCATGGGACAGATCTAACTATGGCTACACCTTC. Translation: CASSPWDRSNYGYTF.

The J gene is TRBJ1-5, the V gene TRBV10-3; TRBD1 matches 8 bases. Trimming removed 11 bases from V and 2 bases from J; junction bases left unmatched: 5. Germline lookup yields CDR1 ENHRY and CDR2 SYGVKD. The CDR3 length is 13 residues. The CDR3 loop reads CASQTGGNQPQHF. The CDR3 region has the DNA TGTGCCTCCCAGACAGGGGGCAATCAGCCCCAGCATTTT.

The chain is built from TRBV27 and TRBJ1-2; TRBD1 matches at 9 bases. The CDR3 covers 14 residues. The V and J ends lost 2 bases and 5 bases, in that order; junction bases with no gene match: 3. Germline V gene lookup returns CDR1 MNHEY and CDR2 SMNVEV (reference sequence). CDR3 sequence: CASSLKGQGYGYTF. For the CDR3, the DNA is TGTGCCAGCAGTTTAAAAGGACAGGGGTATGGCTACACCTTC.

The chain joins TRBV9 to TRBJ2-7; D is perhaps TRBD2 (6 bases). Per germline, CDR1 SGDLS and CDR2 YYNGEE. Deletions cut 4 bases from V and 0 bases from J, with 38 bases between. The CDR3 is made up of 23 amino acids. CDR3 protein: CASSRSLLHTSSGSGPSSYEQYF. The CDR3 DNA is TGTGCCAGCAGCCGCTCATTGCTTCATACATCGTCTGGGAGCGGGCCGAGCTCCTACGAGCAGTACTTC.

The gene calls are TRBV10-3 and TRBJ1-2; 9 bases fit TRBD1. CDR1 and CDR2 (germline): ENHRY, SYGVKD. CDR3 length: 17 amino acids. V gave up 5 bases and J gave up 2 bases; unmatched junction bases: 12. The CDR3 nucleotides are TGTGCCATCAGTCCGGGACAGGGCTACCACCCAAACTATGGCTACACCTTC. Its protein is CAISPGQGYHPNYGYTF.

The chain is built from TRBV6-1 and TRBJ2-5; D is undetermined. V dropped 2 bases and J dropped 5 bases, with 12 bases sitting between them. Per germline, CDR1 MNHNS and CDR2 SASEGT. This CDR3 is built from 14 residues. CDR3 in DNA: TGTGCCAGCAGTGAAAGAAGGCCCGGGGAGACCCAGTACTTC. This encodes CASSERRPGETQYF.